This T cell receptor beta chain stems from a study of OX40 agonist ivuxolimab in advanced cancers. At the level of the study: Treatment of patients was with ivuxolimab, an agonistic anti-OX40 (CD134) antibody. Patient treatment consisted of intravenous ivuxolimab administration every 2 weeks at 0.01 to 10 mg/kg. Previous treatment with anti-PD-1, anti-PD-L1 or anti-CTLA-4 therapy was allowed; over 35% had received some.

Trimming took 3 bases from V and 4 from J; bases not matched to a gene: 7. Germline-derived CDR1 and CDR2 are SGHVS and FQNEAQ. The length of the CDR3 is 16 residues. Points on this clone: What it binds is not known.

Points from the study as a whole: Antigens targeted by the expanded peripheral T cells were not determined.

The assay was immunoSEQ multiplex PCR, and TCRdb's table has in-frame clones only and misses some. Counted here are under 60,000 clones, 90% occurring once; the ten biggest clones make up 5.4%. The chain links TRBV7-8 to TRBJ2-5; TRBD2 agrees at 11 bases. The sequenced sample was CD4+ or CD8+ T cells sorted from blood, obtained in a trial of the OX40 agonist ivuxolimab. The TCR sequence derives from an adult with an advanced solid tumor such as melanoma, head and neck, liver or kidney cancer. CDR3 amino acids: CASSFRSGRATETQYF. The DNA for the CDR3 is TGTGCCAGCAGCTTTCGTAGCGGGAGGGCCACAGAGACCCAGTACTTC.